This TCR beta chain was captured in a study of human T cells and chemical hapten exposure. Overall study context: An area of 2 cm by about 2.2 cm on upper inner arm skin received 2% DPC for sensitization.

Regarding time point: pre-sensitization, week 0. Indicated treatment: therapeutic diphenylcyclopropenone sensitization with weekly scalp DPC. V was clipped by 4 bases and J by 2 bases, with 9 bases between them. Germline CDR1 SQVTM, CDR2 ANQGSEA. CDR3 length: 13 amino acids. From the RACE reads, TCRdb called clonotypes with MiXCR, one entry per CDR3 protein. The sample lists roughly 40,000 distinct CDR3 sequences, roughly a tenth seen once, with less than 6.5% in the top ten. Study outcomes and limitations: The count of PT1 expanded TCRs correlated positively with patch test score. Controls formed significantly fewer large CDR3 similarity clusters than expanded TCRs did. Those TCRs sitting above 1 in 1000 frequency stayed the same with DPC sensitization.

This clonotype was seen many times. Its antigen is unidentified. The chain couples TRBV29-1 to TRBJ1-3; D perhaps matches TRBD1 (5 bases). The sequence derives from a man aged 25 to 40 with alopecia areata. Some clones in this sample may be carry-over from other donors' samples. Sequencing used whole blood, obtained in connection with sensitization to the hapten diphenylcyclopropenone (DPC). For the CDR3, the DNA is TGCAGCGTTGTTGCACAGGCTGGAAACACCATATATTTT. It is translated as CSVVAQAGNTIYF.